The next 32 T cell receptor beta chains were all read from a single sample in a study of blood T cells in healthy people across ages. A second PCR of 7 to 11 cycles used a sample-barcoded 5' primer and a J-beta primer mix. In TCRdb, the 5' RACE reads were re-called with MiXCR into one record per CDR3 protein. This table has roughly 800,000 distinct CDR3 sequences, roughly 35% appearing once. Source material: blood. These TCRs come from a young man in good health.

This chain joins TRBV4-1 and TRBJ2-1; TRBD2 matches at 12 bases. V was clipped by 4 bases and J by 9 bases; unmatched bases: 13. The germline CDR1 and CDR2 sequences are MGHRA and YSYEKL. This CDR3 is 17 amino acids long. The CDR3 region has the DNA TGCGCCAGCAGCCTGCTTCTCTTGACTAGCGGGAGTGGTGAGCAGTTCTTC. Amino acid sequence: CASSLLLLTSGSGEQFF.

The table lists this clonotype with a few counts. The V and J genes are TRBV20-1 and TRBJ2-1, with TRBD2 matching 9 bases. The V segment lost 0 bases and the J segment 0 bases; nucleotides outside the gene matches: 6. Germline V CDR1 and CDR2: DFQATT, SNEGSKA (reference sequence). The length of the CDR3 is 17 residues. The CDR3 here is CSARESSGARSYNEQFF. As DNA, the CDR3 is TGCAGTGCTAGAGAGTCTAGCGGGGCCCGCTCCTACAATGAGCAGTTCTTC.

This chain joins TRBV12-3 or TRBV12-4 and TRBJ2-2; unclear D gene. The CDR3 is 15 residues long. V lost 3 bases and J lost 1, with 9 bases in between. DNA for the CDR3: TGTGCCAGCAGTTTCGTACCAGGGAACACCGGGGAGCTGTTTTTT. Protein product: CASSFVPGNTGELFF.

V and J are TRBV18 and TRBJ1-1; 9 bases are shared with TRBD1. This CDR3 is built from 15 residues. CDR1 and CDR2 (germline): KGHSH, LQKENI. Unmatched junction bases numbered 10, after V lost 5 bases and J lost 6 bases. In DNA form, the CDR3 reads TGTGCCAGCTCAGCCGGGACAGGGAGTGTGGCTGAAGCTTTCTTT. Its translation: CASSAGTGSVAEAFF.

This clonotype was seen a single time. The chain has TRBV20-1 and TRBJ2-5; D may match TRBD1 or TRBD2 (7 bases each). CDR1 is DFQATT, CDR2 SNEGSKA, per germline (reference sequence). V was pared by 6 bases and J by 1 base, with 12 bases between. The CDR3 has 13 residues. The CDR3 region is CSAAGDSQETQYF. The CDR3 DNA is TGCAGTGCGGCGGGGGACAGCCAAGAGACCCAGTACTTC.

Details on this clonotype: A much larger clone is a single base away; this may be a read error. The chain combines TRBV20-1 with TRBJ2-3; tentatively, D is TRBD1 (5 bases). Trimming removed 7 bases from V and 9 bases from J, with 26 bases in between. This CDR3 comprises 15 residues. The germline V gene encodes CDR1 DFQATT and CDR2 SNEGSKA (reference sequence). CDR3 sequence: CSVRSSGSLPGTQYF. The CDR3 coding sequence is TGCAGTGTTCGTTCAAGTGGCAGCCTACCAGGGACGCAGTATTTT.

The chain couples TRBV20-1 to TRBJ2-3; 8 nucleotides line up with TRBD2. V shed 6 bases, J shed 1 base, and the junction held 9 bases outside the gene matches. In germline, CDR1 is DFQATT, CDR2 SNEGSKA (reference sequence). This CDR3 region has 15 residues. The CDR3 loop is CSAKAGGAGTDTQYF. In nucleotides, the CDR3 is TGCAGTGCGAAGGCGGGGGGAGCAGGCACAGATACGCAGTATTTT.

This clonotype was detected a few times. This chain uses TRBV12-3 or TRBV12-4 with TRBJ2-7; TRBD2 agrees at 12 bases. The junction had 3 bases not matched to a gene; V was cut back by 4 bases and J by 2 bases. This CDR3 region has 15 residues. The CDR3 sequence: CASSSSGGAPYEQYF. CDR3 in DNA: TGTGCCAGCAGTTCTAGCGGGGGGGCCCCCTACGAGCAGTACTTC.

Concerning this clonotype itself: A much more abundant neighbour one base away suggests this may be a read error. Here the CDR3 DNA reads TGTGCCAGCAGCTTAGAGCGCAATCAGCCCCAGCATTTT. Residues: CASSLERNQPQHF. V gene TRBV7-2 combines with J gene TRBJ1-5; D is unclear. This CDR3 has 13 residues. The V gene's germline CDR1 is SGHTA and CDR2 FQGNSA. The V and J ends lost 1 base and 2 bases respectively, with 3 bases between them.

This clonotype has a handful of counts. J is TRBJ1-6 and V is TRBV30; weak D call: TRBD1 (5 bases). The V gene lost 4 bases and the J gene lost 7 bases, with 20 bases spanning the gap. The CDR3 extends over 16 amino acids. The germline gives CDR1 GTSNPN, CDR2 SVGIG (reference sequence). This CDR3 reads CAWNPKRAGLNSPLHF. DNA for the CDR3: TGTGCCTGGAACCCCAAGAGGGCAGGGTTGAATTCACCCCTCCACTTT.

This chain connects TRBV20-1 to TRBJ1-3; the D is unclear. This CDR3 is 15 amino acids long. Germline CDR1 DFQATT, CDR2 SNEGSKA (reference sequence). V lost 3 bases to trimming and J lost 4 bases, with 16 bases between them. The CDR3, as DNA: TGCAGTGCTAGCGCAGGCCCATTGGGGGGAAACACCATATATTTT. Translated: CSASAGPLGGNTIYF.

There are a few counts of this clonotype. This rearrangement joins TRBV6-2 or TRBV6-3 to TRBJ1-5, with 7 bases matching TRBD1. With 0 bases clipped from V and 4 bases from J, the junction kept 9 bases outside the gene matches. CDR3 length equals 17 residues. Germline-derived CDR1 and CDR2 are MNHEY and SVGEGT. CDR3 in DNA: TGTGCCAGCAGTTACTCGGACCTGGACAGGAGGAATCAGCCCCAGCATTTT. Protein sequence: CASSYSDLDRRNQPQHF.

This clonotype was observed once. V gene TRBV29-1 combines with J gene TRBJ2-7; D unresolved. Germline V gene sequence: CDR1 SQVTM, CDR2 ANQGSEA. The CDR3 is 13 residues long. V gave up 4 bases and J gave up 2 bases, with 12 bases separating them. CDR3 nucleotide sequence: TGCAGCGTTGGGGCAGCCAAGGCCTACGAGCAGTACTTC. Its protein product is CSVGAAKAYEQYF.

The chain has TRBV4-3 and TRBJ2-1; 9 bases align to TRBD2. CDR3 size: 16 residues. V lost 4 bases, J lost 2 bases, and 6 bases stayed unmatched. CDR1 and CDR2 from the germline V gene are LGHNA and YSLEER. CDR3 nucleotide sequence: TGCGCCAGCAGCCGGTATAGCGGGGGCCCCTACAATGAGCAGTTCTTC. It encodes CASSRYSGGPYNEQFF.

This clonotype was counted between two and nine times. The chain links TRBV27 to TRBJ2-5; the match to TRBD1 covers 10 bases. This CDR3 comprises 15 residues. Per the germline V gene, CDR1 is MNHEY and CDR2 is SMNVEV (reference sequence). V trimming: 6 bases; J trimming: 11 bases; junction bases outside the gene matches: 15. The DNA for the CDR3 is TGTGCCAGCAGCTATCGACAGGGGGCCTACAATGAGCAGTACTTC. Translating it yields CASSYRQGAYNEQYF.

V and J are TRBV6-5 and TRBJ1-1; D call uncertain. Germline assignment: CDR1 MNHEY and CDR2 SVGAGI. This CDR3 is built from 13 residues. V dropped 6 bases and J dropped 1 base, with 9 bases sitting between them. The CDR3 spells CASSRWENTEAFF. CDR3 nucleotide sequence: TGTGCCAGCAGCCGCTGGGAGAACACTGAAGCTTTCTTT.

The V gene is TRBV6-2 or TRBV6-3, the J gene TRBJ2-7, with D unclear. Germline assignment: CDR1 MNHEY and CDR2 SVGEGT. The CDR3 is 13 amino acids. V was trimmed by 8 bases and J by 3 bases, leaving 14 bases between them. The CDR3 sequence is CASSGSGFYEQYF. The CDR3 nucleotides read TGTGCCAGCTCCGGGTCAGGCTTCTACGAGCAGTACTTC.

This clonotype appeared many times. V is TRBV12-3 or TRBV12-4 and J is TRBJ2-5; TRBD2 aligns across 8 bases. This CDR3 is built from 15 residues. The junction had 4 bases not matched to a gene; V was cut back by 2 bases and J by 2 bases. The CDR3 sequence: CASSLTGLVQETQYF. The DNA for the CDR3 is TGTGCCAGCAGTTTAACGGGACTAGTACAAGAGACCCAGTACTTC.

This clonotype occurred a few times. The chain carries TRBV4-1 and TRBJ2-3, with 10 bases that match TRBD2. Looked up from germline, CDR1 is MGHRA and CDR2 is YSYEKL. Trimming at V came to 9 bases and at J to 1 base, leaving 4 bases not matched to a gene. The CDR3 has 14 residues. The CDR3 DNA is TGCGCCAGGACGCTAGCGGGGGGCACAGATACGCAGTATTTT. Amino acids: CARTLAGGTDTQYF.

In this sample, this clonotype turned up a few times. The chain is built from TRBV7-2 and TRBJ1-5; TRBD1 aligns across 8 bases. The CDR3 loop spans 15 amino acids. V was pared by 6 bases and J by 2 bases, with 6 bases of the junction left unmatched. Per the germline V gene, CDR1 is SGHTA and CDR2 is FQGNSA. The CDR3 nucleotides are TGTGCCAGCAGAGGACAGGGTTCTGGCAATCAGCCCCAGCATTTT. It yields the protein CASRGQGSGNQPQHF.

The chain uses TRBV5-1 and TRBJ2-7, with 7 bases identical to TRBD1. The length of the CDR3 is 15 residues. V gave up 4 bases and J gave up 5 bases; unmatched junction bases: 12. Germline values: CDR1 SGHRS, CDR2 YFSETQ. CDR3 nucleotide sequence: TGCGCCAGCAGCCAGACCCCAGGGGGAAGGGACGAGCAGTACTTC. Protein: CASSQTPGGRDEQYF.

This chain uses TRBV6-2 or TRBV6-3 with TRBJ2-1; D uncertain. The germline V and J ends were trimmed by 6 bases and 2 bases, with 17 bases remaining between them. Germline V gene lookup returns CDR1 MNHEY and CDR2 SVGEGT. The CDR3 is 16 amino acids. The DNA for the CDR3 is TGTGCCAGCAGCCCAAGGGTAGCACCCCCCTACAATGAGCAGTTCTTC. Translation gives CASSPRVAPPYNEQFF.

This sequence joins TRBV11-2 and TRBJ2-7; D call uncertain. The V end was cut by 5 bases, the J end by 5 bases, with 16 bases between. Germline assignment: CDR1 SGHAT and CDR2 FQNNGV. This CDR3 has 14 amino acids. CDR3 amino acids: CASSLYPLVNEQYF. In nucleotides, the CDR3 is TGTGCCAGCAGCCTATACCCCCTAGTTAACGAGCAGTACTTC.

In its sample, this clonotype was seen a few times. The CDR3 nucleotides read TGTGCCAGTAGTATAGATGGGACAGCAGAGGCTTACGAGCAGTACTTC. Protein sequence: CASSIDGTAEAYEQYF. V usage is TRBV19 and J usage is TRBJ2-7; TRBD1 aligns across 7 bases. Germline V CDR1 and CDR2: LNHDA, SQIVND (reference sequence). The CDR3 runs to 16 residues. V lost 0 bases and J lost 4; bases outside the gene matches: 9.

CDR3 coding DNA: TGTGCCAGCAGCATCTCCACTAGCGTTGAGCAGTTCTTC. The encoded protein is CASSISTSVEQFF. The chain joins TRBV9 to TRBJ2-1; 7 nucleotides align to TRBD2. The germline CDR1 and CDR2 sequences are SGDLS and YYNGEE. Germline trimming cut 4 bases from V and 9 bases from J; bases unmatched to any gene: 7. The CDR3 spans 13 residues. Complete variable domain (other parts from reference TRBV9 and TRBJ2-1): DSGVTQTPKHLITATGQRVTLRCSPRSGDLSVYWYQQSLDQGLQFLIQYYNGEERAKGNILERFSAQQFPDLHSELNLSSLELGDSALYFCASSISTSVEQFFGPGTRLTVL.

This clonotype was found once. A much larger clonotype is one base distant, so this may be a read error. The chain couples TRBV30 to TRBJ2-6; 10 bases match TRBD2. The CDR3 has 17 residues. In germline, CDR1 is GTSNPN, CDR2 SVGIG (reference sequence). The CDR3 nucleotides read TGTGCCCGGAGTGTACTAGCGGGGACCTCTGGGGCCAACGTCCTGACTTTC. Translation gives CARSVLAGTSGANVLTF.

The rearrangement uses TRBV7-2 and TRBJ1-5; D perhaps matches TRBD1 (6 bases). The ends were cut back, 5 bases at V and 4 bases at J, with 9 bases in the middle. From germline, CDR1 is SGHTA and CDR2 FQGNSA. The CDR3 is 13 amino acids. The CDR3 sequence: CTSSQGKNQPQHF. The CDR3 nucleotides are TGTACCAGCAGCCAGGGGAAAAATCAGCCCCAGCATTTT.

Regarding this clonotype: A far larger clone is off by one base, so a read error is likely. V and J are TRBV4-1 and TRBJ2-1, with D possibly being TRBD2 (5 bases). The CDR3 spans 13 residues. The germline gives CDR1 MGHRA, CDR2 YSYEKL. CDR3 loop: CASSPGGYSEQFF. Written as DNA, the CDR3 is TGCGCCAGCAGCCCGGGCGGGTACAGTGAGCAGTTCTTC.

The chain's CDR3 is CASSRGEYYNEQYF. Here the CDR3 DNA reads TGTGCCAGCAGTCGGGGGGAGTACTACAATGAGCAGTACTTC. The chain carries TRBV7-9 and TRBJ2-7; the match to TRBD2 covers 7 bases. Trimming took 6 bases from V and 7 from J; bases not matched to a gene: 12. CDR1 is SEHNR and CDR2 is FQNEAQ in the germline V gene (reference sequence). The CDR3 spans 14 residues. The whole variable domain, filled in from reference TRBV7-9 and TRBJ2-7, reads DTGVSQNPRHKITKRGQNVTFRCDPISEHNRLYWYRQTLGQGPEFLTYFQNEAQLEKSRLLSDRFSAERPKGSFSTLEIQRTEQGDSAMYLCASSRGEYYNEQYFGPGTRLTVT.

The chain's CDR3 is CASSPSTGSPVGELFF. The CDR3 coding sequence is TGTGCCAGCAGTCCCTCCACAGGGTCCCCTGTAGGGGAGCTGTTTTTT. V is TRBV6-5 and J is TRBJ2-2; TRBD1 might be the D (6 bases). This CDR3 is built from 16 residues. The V and J ends lost 5 bases and 8 bases respectively, with 21 bases between them. Germline V CDR1 and CDR2: MNHEY, SVGAGI.

The table lists this clonotype with a few counts. The chain employs TRBV4-2 and TRBJ1-6; 9 bases are shared with TRBD1. This CDR3 region has 13 residues. Per the germline V gene, CDR1 is LGHNA and CDR2 is YNFKEQ. The junction had 0 bases not matched to a gene; V was cut back by 3 bases and J by 9 bases. CDR3 in DNA: TGTGCCAGCAGCCAGGACAGGGGTTCACCCCTCCACTTT. Its protein product is CASSQDRGSPLHF.

This clonotype was recorded a few times. The rearrangement links TRBV6-2 or TRBV6-3 to TRBJ1-5; D unresolved. Germline loops: CDR1 MNHEY, CDR2 SVGEGT. The CDR3 spans 14 residues. The V and J ends lost 2 bases and 7 bases respectively, with 12 bases between them. The CDR3: CASSYPQAGQPQHF. The CDR3, as DNA: TGTGCCAGCAGTTACCCGCAGGCGGGGCAGCCCCAGCATTTT.